A single sample gave rise to the 15 T cell receptor beta chains below, sequenced in a study of blood T cell repertoires in COVID-19. The table came from immunoSEQ multiplex PCR; TCRdb's copy has only in-frame clones and leaves some out. The sample consists of 350,000 to 500,000 clones, about 88% of them appearing once. Sequenced: PBMCs or T cells enriched from blood (not recorded which). Receptors were obtained from a woman aged 18-35 years who had been exposed to COVID-19.

Turning to this clone: In the same sample, other DNA sequences code for this CDR3. The chain recombines TRBV5-1 with TRBJ2-7; 12 bases map to TRBD2. The length of the CDR3 is 15 residues. Looked up from germline, CDR1 is SGHRS and CDR2 is YFSETQ. V shed 0 bases, J shed 4 bases, and the junction held 2 bases outside the gene matches. In DNA, the CDR3 is TGCGCCAGCAGCTTGGGACTAGCGGGAGTTTACGAGCAGTACTTC. It codes for CASSLGLAGVYEQYF.

The V gene is TRBV9, the J gene TRBJ2-1; TRBD2 agrees at 8 bases. The CDR3 spans 15 residues. Germline V gene sequence: CDR1 SGDLS, CDR2 YYNGEE. V shed 0 bases, J shed 5 bases, and the junction held 4 bases outside the gene matches. In DNA, the CDR3 is TGTGCCAGCAGCGTAGTTAGCGGGACCCACAATGAGCAGTTCTTC. As protein: CASSVVSGTHNEQFF.

V usage is TRBV19 and J usage is TRBJ1-5; D not certain. Germline CDR1 LNHDA, CDR2 SQIVND (reference sequence). CDR3 length: 19 residues. V shed 0 bases and J shed 0 bases, with 18 bases lying between them. For the CDR3, the DNA is TGTGCCAGTAGTATAGATTACGGTATCGGGATTAATAGCAATCAGCCCCAGCATTTT. Amino acids: CASSIDYGIGINSNQPQHF.

The chain carries TRBV7-9 and TRBJ1-2, with 7 bases fitting TRBD1. The junction had 3 bases not matched to a gene; V was cut back by 1 base and J by 1 base. CDR1 is SEHNR, CDR2 FQNEAQ, per germline (reference sequence). CDR3 length: 15 amino acids. DNA of the CDR3: TGTGCCAGCAGCTTAGGGGACAGCTATAACTATGGCTACACCTTC. Its translation: CASSLGDSYNYGYTF.

This clone was counted only a few times. The chain employs TRBV5-4 and TRBJ2-7, with 10 bases fitting TRBD1. CDR1 is SGHNT and CDR2 is YYREEE in the germline V gene (reference sequence). CDR3 length: 13 residues. The J segment lost 7 bases and the V segment lost 3 bases, leaving 4 bases of the junction unmatched. The CDR3 nucleotides read TGTGCCAGCAGCTCGACAGGGGGCGGGGAGCAGTACTTC. Translating gives CASSSTGGGEQYF.

V usage is TRBV13 and J usage is TRBJ2-3; 9 nucleotides align to TRBD1. Germline values: CDR1 PRHDT, CDR2 FYEKMQ (reference sequence). Trimming took 5 bases from V and 5 from J; bases not matched to a gene: 11. The CDR3 runs to 16 residues. The CDR3 region is CASSQPGQGFIDTQYF. The DNA of the CDR3 is TGTGCCAGCAGCCAACCGGGACAGGGCTTTATAGATACGCAGTATTTT.

This clone was found once. The J gene is TRBJ2-1, the V gene TRBV7-9, with 12 bases matching TRBD1. This CDR3 has 18 residues. V shed 0 bases and J 4 bases; nucleotides not matched to a gene: 7. The V gene's germline CDR1 is SEHNR and CDR2 FQNEAQ (reference sequence). The CDR3 is CASSLAQGTGGKYNEQFF. Here the CDR3 DNA reads TGTGCCAGCAGCTTAGCGCAAGGGACAGGGGGCAAATACAATGAGCAGTTCTTC.

This chain uses TRBV28 with TRBJ1-2, with D possibly being TRBD1 (5 bases). Trimming removed 3 bases at V and 2 bases at J, with 16 bases between. Germline CDR1 MDHEN, CDR2 SYDVKM. The CDR3 has 16 amino acids. The CDR3 is CASSFLLSGHNYGYTF. The CDR3 nucleotides read TGTGCCAGCAGTTTCCTCCTGTCTGGACACAACTATGGCTACACCTTC.

The V gene is TRBV28, the J gene TRBJ2-5; 14 nucleotides line up with TRBD2. Trimming cost V 3 bases and J 1 base; bases outside gene matches: 1. Germline-derived CDR1 and CDR2 are MDHEN and SYDVKM. The CDR3 is made up of 16 amino acids. The CDR3, as DNA: TGTGCCAGCAGTTTCGGGACTAGCGGGGGCCAAGAGACCCAGTACTTC. It translates to CASSFGTSGGQETQYF.

The chain links TRBV2 to TRBJ1-1, with D maybe TRBD1 (5 bases). Germline V gene lookup returns CDR1 SNHLY and CDR2 FYNNEI. This CDR3 region has 17 residues. With 1 base removed from V and 0 bases from J, the gap between germline ends came to 15 bases. CDR3 in amino acids: CASSEGDLRQLNTEAFF. The DNA for the CDR3 is TGTGCCAGCAGTGAAGGTGACCTGAGACAGTTGAACACTGAAGCTTTCTTT.

The chain combines TRBV7-9 with TRBJ1-2, with a tentative D call TRBD1 (6 bases). V was clipped by 3 bases and J by 3 bases, with 11 bases between them. There are 14 residues in the CDR3. Germline CDR1 reads SEHNR; CDR2 reads FQNEAQ (reference sequence). Here the CDR3 reads CASSFLQGHYGYTF. The CDR3 DNA follows: TGTGCCAGCAGCTTTCTACAGGGCCACTATGGCTACACCTTC.

V usage is TRBV28 and J usage is TRBJ2-7; D is possibly TRBD2 (6 bases). Trimming took off 4 bases at V and 0 bases at J, with 13 bases between the two ends. The germline V gene has CDR1 MDHEN and CDR2 SYDVKM. This CDR3 is built from 15 residues. CDR3 nucleotides: TGTGCCAGCAGTTCCCCGACCGGGAGCTCCTACGAGCAGTACTTC. Residues: CASSSPTGSSYEQYF.

The rearrangement joins TRBV7-8 to TRBJ1-3; D might be TRBD1 (5 bases). This CDR3 comprises 14 residues. V dropped 2 bases and J dropped 5 bases, with 10 bases sitting between them. Germline V CDR1 and CDR2: SGHVS, FQNEAQ. CDR3 nucleotide sequence: TGTGCCAGCAGCTTAAAGGAGGGGAGAAACACCATATATTTT. Encoded protein: CASSLKEGRNTIYF.

V is TRBV5-3 and J is TRBJ1-2, with 7 bases aligning to TRBD1. TRBV5-3 falls under the ORF class, with uncertain function. J lost 3 bases, V lost 4 bases, and 6 bases had no gene match. The CDR3 consists of 14 residues. CDR3 nucleotides: TGTGCCAGAAGCCCGGGACAGCCCTACTATGGCTACACCTTC. Translated, it gives CARSPGQPYYGYTF.

The V call is TRBV6-6, the J call TRBJ1-1; weak D call: TRBD1 (5 bases). V was trimmed by 4 bases and J by 0 bases, leaving 9 bases between them. CDR1 and CDR2 from the germline V gene are MNHNY and SVGAGI (reference sequence). The CDR3 runs 14 residues. Here the CDR3 reads CASSWGGMNTEAFF. CDR3 DNA sequence: TGTGCCAGCAGTTGGGGGGGGATGAACACTGAAGCTTTCTTT.